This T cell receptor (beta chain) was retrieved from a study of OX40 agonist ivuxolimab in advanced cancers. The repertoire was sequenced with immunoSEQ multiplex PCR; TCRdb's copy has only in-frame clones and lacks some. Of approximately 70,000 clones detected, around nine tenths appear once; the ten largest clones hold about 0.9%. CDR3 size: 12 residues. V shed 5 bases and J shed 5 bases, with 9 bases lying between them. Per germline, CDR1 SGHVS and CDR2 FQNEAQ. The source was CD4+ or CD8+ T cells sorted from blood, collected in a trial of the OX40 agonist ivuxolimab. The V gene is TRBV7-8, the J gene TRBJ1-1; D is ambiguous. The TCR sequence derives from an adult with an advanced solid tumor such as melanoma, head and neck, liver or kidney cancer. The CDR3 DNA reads TGTGCCAGCAGCCCAGAAAGAACTGAAGCTTTCTTT. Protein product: CASSPERTEAFF.